This section outlines one T cell receptor (beta chain) sequence together with its context. What it recognizes is unknown. Healthy donors had no documented immune events, such as infections, while sampled. The sample is drawn from a study of identifying expanded T cells in peripheral blood. The protocol was immunoSEQ multiplex PCR, while the TCRdb copy is restricted to in-frame clones and leaves out a portion. There are about 80,000 clones in the sample; about 90% occur only once, and less than 9.5% lies in the top ten. The CDR3 covers 14 residues. The V gene's germline CDR1 is MNHNY and CDR2 SVGAGI (reference sequence). V lost 7 bases, J lost 0 bases, and 10 bases lay in between. Study observations and caveats: Technical replicates showed about 1.1 changed clones; roughly two weeks 15 to 20; four weeks 19. Clone count variance between roughly two-week samples rose with total template count.

The origin of this receptor is a person aged 18 to 69 in good health. The sequenced sample was blood. The V and J genes are TRBV6-6 and TRBJ1-3; D not resolved. CDR3 sequence (DNA): TGTGCCAGCAATTCTTTTAACTCTGGAAACACCATATATTTT. This translates into CASNSFNSGNTIYF.